This T cell receptor (beta chain) came from a study of cytomegalovirus exposure and HLA in healthy donors. General study results and limits: The study flagged roughly 160 TCR beta chains as cytomegalovirus-associated. It was likely that a cluster of highly shared sequence variants was a sequencing artifact. Per a later analysis, under 20,000 TCR beta sequences showed association with HLA alleles at 0.05 false discovery rate.

Notes on this clone: Its specificity is not known.

PCR used 60 Vbeta primers and 13 Jbeta primers. Assay: immunoSEQ multiplex PCR; the TCRdb copy retains only in-frame clones and omits some. The table lists 140,000 to 150,000 clones, around four fifths of them singletons, with over 2% in the top ten. Germline V gives CDR1 KGHSH, CDR2 LQKENI. CDR3 length: 13 residues. V was trimmed by 2 bases and J by 4 bases, leaving 8 bases between them. The sequence was collected from a boy aged 2-9 years in good health and CMV-seronegative. Sequenced material: PBMCs. V and J are TRBV18 and TRBJ1-1; no clear D. CDR3 DNA sequence: TGTGCCAGCTCACCAATGGCAGGCACTGAAGCTTTCTTT. Its translation is CASSPMAGTEAFF.